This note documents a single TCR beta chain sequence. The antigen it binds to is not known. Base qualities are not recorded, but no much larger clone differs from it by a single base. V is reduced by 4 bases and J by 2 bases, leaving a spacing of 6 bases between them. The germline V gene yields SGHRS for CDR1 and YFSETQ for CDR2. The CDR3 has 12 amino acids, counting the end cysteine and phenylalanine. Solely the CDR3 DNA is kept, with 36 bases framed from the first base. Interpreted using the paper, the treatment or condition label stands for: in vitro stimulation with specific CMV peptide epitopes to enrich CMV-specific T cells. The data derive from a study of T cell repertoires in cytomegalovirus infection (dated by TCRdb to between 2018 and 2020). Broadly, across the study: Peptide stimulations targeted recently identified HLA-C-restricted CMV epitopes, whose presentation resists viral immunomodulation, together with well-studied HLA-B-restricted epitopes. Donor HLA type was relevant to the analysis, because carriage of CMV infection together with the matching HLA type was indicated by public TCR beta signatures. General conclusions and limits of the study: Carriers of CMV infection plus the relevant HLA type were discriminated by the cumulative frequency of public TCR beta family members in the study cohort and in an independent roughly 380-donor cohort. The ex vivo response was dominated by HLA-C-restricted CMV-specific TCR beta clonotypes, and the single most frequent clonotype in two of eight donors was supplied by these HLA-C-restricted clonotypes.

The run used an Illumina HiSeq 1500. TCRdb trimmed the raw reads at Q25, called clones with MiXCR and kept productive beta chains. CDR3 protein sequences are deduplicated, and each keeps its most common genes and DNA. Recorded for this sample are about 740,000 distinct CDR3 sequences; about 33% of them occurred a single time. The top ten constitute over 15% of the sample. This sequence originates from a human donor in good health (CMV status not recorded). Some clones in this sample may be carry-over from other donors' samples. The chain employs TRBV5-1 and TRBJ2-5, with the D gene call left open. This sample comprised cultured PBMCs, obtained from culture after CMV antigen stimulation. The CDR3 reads CASSAQQETQYF. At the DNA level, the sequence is TGCGCCAGCAGCGCCCAACAAGAGACCCAGTACTTC.